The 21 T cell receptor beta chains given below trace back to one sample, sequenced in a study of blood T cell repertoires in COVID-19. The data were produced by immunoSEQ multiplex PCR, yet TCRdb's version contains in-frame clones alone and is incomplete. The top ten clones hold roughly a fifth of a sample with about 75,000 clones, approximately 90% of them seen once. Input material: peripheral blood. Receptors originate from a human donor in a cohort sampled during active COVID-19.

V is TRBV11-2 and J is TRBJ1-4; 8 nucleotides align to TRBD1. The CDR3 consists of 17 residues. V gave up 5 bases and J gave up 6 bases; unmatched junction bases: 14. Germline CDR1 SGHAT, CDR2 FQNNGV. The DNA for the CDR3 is TGTGCCAGCAGCGGTCAAATTCGGGACAGGCTTGATGAAAAACTGTTTTTT. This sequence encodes CASSGQIRDRLDEKLFF.

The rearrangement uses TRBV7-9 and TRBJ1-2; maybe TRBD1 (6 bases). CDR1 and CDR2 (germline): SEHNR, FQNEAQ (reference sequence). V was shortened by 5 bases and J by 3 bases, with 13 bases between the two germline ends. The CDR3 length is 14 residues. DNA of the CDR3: TGTGCCAGCAGCCTTCAGGGGAGACACTATGGCTACACCTTC. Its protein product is CASSLQGRHYGYTF.

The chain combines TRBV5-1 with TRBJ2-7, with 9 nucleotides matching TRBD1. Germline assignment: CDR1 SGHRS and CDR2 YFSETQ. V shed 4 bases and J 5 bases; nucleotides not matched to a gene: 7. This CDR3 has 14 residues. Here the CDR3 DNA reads TGCGCCAGCAGCGCCGGGACAGGGATCGACGAGCAGTACTTC. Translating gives CASSAGTGIDEQYF.

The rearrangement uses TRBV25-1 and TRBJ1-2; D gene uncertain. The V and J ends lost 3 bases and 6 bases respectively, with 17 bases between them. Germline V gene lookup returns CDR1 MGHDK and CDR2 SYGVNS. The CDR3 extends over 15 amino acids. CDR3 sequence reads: CASSEEAGGVNGYTF. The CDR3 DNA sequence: TGTGCCAGCAGTGAGGAAGCCGGAGGAGTGAATGGCTACACCTTC.

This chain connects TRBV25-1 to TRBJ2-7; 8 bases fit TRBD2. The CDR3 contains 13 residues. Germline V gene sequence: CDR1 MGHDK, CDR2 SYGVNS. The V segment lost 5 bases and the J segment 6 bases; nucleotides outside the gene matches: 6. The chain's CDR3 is CASSPLAGFEQYF. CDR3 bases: TGTGCCAGCAGTCCATTAGCGGGGTTCGAGCAGTACTTC.

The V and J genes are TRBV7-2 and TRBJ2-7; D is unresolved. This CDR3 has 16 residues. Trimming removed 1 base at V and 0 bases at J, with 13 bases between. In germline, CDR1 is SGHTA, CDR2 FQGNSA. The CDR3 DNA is TGTGCCAGCAGCTTAGTCTCGTCTCTTCCCTCCTACGAGCAGTACTTC. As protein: CASSLVSSLPSYEQYF.

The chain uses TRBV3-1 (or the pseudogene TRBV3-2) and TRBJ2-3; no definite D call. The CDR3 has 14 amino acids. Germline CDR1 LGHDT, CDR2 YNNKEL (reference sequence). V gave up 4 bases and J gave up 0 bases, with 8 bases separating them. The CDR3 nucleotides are TGTGCCAGCAGCCCCCTCCGGAGCACAGATACGCAGTATTTT. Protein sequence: CASSPLRSTDTQYF.

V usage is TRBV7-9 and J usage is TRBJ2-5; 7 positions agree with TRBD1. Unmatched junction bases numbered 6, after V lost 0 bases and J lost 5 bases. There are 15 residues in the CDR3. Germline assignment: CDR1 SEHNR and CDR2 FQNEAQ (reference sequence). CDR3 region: CASSLALDRRETQYF. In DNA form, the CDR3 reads TGTGCCAGCAGCTTAGCGTTGGACAGGCGGGAGACCCAGTACTTC. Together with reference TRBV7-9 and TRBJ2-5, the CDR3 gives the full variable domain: DTGVSQNPRHKITKRGQNVTFRCDPISEHNRLYWYRQTLGQGPEFLTYFQNEAQLEKSRLLSDRFSAERPKGSFSTLEIQRTEQGDSAMYLCASSLALDRRETQYFGPGTRLLVL.

CDR3 sequence: CATSDGRGRRNEQFF. For the CDR3, the DNA is TGTGCCACCAGTGATGGCAGGGGGCGAAGGAATGAGCAGTTCTTC. The chain employs TRBV24-1 and TRBJ2-1; TRBD1 matches at 8 bases. Germline V gene lookup returns CDR1 KGHDR and CDR2 SFDVKD. The CDR3 has 15 amino acids. The J segment lost 7 bases and the V segment lost 3 bases, leaving 7 bases of the junction unmatched.

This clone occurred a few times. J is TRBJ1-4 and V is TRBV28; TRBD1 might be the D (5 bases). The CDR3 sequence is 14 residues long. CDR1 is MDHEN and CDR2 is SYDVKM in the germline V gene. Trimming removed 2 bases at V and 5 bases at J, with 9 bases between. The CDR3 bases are TGTGCCAGCAGTTTAAGGCGGGGGAATGAAAAACTGTTTTTT. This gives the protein CASSLRRGNEKLFF.

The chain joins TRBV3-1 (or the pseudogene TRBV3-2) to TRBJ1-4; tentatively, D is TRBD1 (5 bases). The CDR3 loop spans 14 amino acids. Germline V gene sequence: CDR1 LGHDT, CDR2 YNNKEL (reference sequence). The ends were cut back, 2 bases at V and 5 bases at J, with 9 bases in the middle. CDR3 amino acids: CASSQPDRNEKLFF. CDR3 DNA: TGTGCCAGCAGCCAACCCGACAGAAATGAAAAACTGTTTTTT.

CDR3 sequence reads: CASSLVGGALTGELFF. In DNA, the CDR3 is TGTGCCAGCAGCTTAGTAGGGGGCGCCCTCACCGGGGAGCTGTTTTTT. The V and J genes are TRBV7-2 and TRBJ2-2, with 7 bases lining up with TRBD1. J gave up 4 bases and V 1 base, and 6 bases lay outside the gene matches. Germline V gene sequence: CDR1 SGHTA, CDR2 FQGNSA. The CDR3 extends over 16 amino acids.

The CDR3 protein is CASRPGDSHYGYTF. CDR3 nucleotides: TGTGCCAGCAGACCCGGCGACAGCCACTATGGCTACACCTTC. V and J are TRBV5-6 and TRBJ1-2; tentatively, D is TRBD1 (5 bases). The V end lost 5 bases, the J end lost 3 bases, and 14 bases lay between the germline ends. Germline values: CDR1 SGHDT, CDR2 YYEEEE. The CDR3 sequence is 14 residues long.

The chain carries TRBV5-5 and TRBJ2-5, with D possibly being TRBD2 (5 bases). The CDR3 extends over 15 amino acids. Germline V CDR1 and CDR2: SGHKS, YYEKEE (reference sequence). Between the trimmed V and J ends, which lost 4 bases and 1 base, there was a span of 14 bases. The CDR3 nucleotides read TGTGCCAGCAGCAACGGGGTAACCCTCCAAGAGACCCAGTACTTC. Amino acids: CASSNGVTLQETQYF. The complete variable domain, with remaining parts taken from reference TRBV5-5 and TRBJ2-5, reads DAGVTQSPTHLIKTRGQQVTLRCSPISGHKSVSWYQQVLGQGPQFIFQYYEKEERGRGNFPDRFSARQFPNYSSELNVNALLLGDSALYLCASSNGVTLQETQYFGPGTRLLVL.

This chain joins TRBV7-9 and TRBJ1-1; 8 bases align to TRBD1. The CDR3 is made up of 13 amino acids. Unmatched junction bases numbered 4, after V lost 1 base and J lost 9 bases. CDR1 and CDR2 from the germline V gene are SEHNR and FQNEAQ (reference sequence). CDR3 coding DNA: TGTGCCAGCAGCTTAGACGGACAGGGCCAAGCTTTCTTT. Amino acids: CASSLDGQGQAFF. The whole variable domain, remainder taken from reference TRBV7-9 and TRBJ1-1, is DTGVSQNPRHKITKRGQNVTFRCDPISEHNRLYWYRQTLGQGPEFLTYFQNEAQLEKSRLLSDRFSAERPKGSFSTLEIQRTEQGDSAMYLCASSLDGQGQAFFGQGTRLTVV.

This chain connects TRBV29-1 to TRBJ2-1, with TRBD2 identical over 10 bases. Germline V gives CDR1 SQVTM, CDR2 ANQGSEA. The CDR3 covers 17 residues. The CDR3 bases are TGCACCGCCCGGCTAGCGGGAGCTGCGGCTCTTCTAGGTGAGCAGTTCTTC. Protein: CTARLAGAAALLGEQFF.

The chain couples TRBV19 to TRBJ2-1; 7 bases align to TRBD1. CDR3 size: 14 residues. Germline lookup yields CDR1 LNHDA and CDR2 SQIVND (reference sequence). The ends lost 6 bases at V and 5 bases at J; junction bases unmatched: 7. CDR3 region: CASSLDRVNNEQFF. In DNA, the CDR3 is TGTGCCAGTAGCCTTGACAGGGTCAACAATGAGCAGTTCTTC.

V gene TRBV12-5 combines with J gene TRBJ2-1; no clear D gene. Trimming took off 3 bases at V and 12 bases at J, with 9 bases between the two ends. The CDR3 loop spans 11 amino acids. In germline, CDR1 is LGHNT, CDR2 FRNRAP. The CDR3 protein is CASGFERRQFF. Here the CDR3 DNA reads TGTGCTAGTGGTTTCGAAAGGAGGCAGTTCTTC.

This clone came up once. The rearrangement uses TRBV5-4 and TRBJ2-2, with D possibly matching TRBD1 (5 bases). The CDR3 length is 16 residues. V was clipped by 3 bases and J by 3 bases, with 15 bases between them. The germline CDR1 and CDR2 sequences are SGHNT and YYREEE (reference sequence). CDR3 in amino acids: CASSSPVGAHTGELFF. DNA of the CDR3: TGTGCCAGCAGCTCCCCGGTAGGGGCGCACACCGGGGAGCTGTTTTTT. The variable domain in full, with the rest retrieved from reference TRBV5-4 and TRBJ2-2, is ETGVTQSPTHLIKTRGQQVTLRCSSQSGHNTVSWYQQALGQGPQFIFQYYREEENGRGNFPPRFSGLQFPNYSSELNVNALELDDSALYLCASSSPVGAHTGELFFGEGSRLTVL.

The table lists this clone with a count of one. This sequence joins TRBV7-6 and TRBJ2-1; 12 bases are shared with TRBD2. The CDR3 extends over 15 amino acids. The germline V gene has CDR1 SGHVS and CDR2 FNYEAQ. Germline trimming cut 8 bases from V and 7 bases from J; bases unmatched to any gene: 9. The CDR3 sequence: CASGGLAGGRNEQFF. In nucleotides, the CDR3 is TGTGCCAGCGGAGGGCTAGCGGGAGGGAGAAATGAGCAGTTCTTC.

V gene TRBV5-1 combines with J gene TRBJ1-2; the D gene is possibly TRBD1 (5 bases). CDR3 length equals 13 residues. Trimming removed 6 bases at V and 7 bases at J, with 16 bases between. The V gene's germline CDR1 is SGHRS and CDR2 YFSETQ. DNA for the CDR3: TGCGCCAGCACCTCGGGGCAGGGAGGTGGCTACACCTTC. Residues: CASTSGQGGGYTF.